This record looks at one TCR beta chain sequence and its context. This CDR3 has 15 residues. TCRbeta library preparation incorporated unique molecular identifiers. TCRdb re-derived calls from the PCR reads in MiXCR, one entry per CDR3 protein. Of some 600,000 distinct CDR3 sequences listed, roughly 17% are singletons. This record comes from a study of T-cell reconstitution after alpha-beta-depleted transplantation in children. The receptor comes from a human donor who donated a stem cell graft to a child with acute myeloid leukemia. The source was PBMCs from the stem cell graft donor, collected from the stem cell graft. The V call is TRBV12-1, the J call TRBJ2-1; TRBD2 is taken as the D call from the table, unchecked against the DNA. TRBV12-1 is recorded as a pseudogene. The CDR3 nucleotides read TGTGCCAGCAGCCCCAGGGTCCTCTCCTACAATGAGCAGTTCTTC. Translating gives CASSPRVLSYNEQFF.